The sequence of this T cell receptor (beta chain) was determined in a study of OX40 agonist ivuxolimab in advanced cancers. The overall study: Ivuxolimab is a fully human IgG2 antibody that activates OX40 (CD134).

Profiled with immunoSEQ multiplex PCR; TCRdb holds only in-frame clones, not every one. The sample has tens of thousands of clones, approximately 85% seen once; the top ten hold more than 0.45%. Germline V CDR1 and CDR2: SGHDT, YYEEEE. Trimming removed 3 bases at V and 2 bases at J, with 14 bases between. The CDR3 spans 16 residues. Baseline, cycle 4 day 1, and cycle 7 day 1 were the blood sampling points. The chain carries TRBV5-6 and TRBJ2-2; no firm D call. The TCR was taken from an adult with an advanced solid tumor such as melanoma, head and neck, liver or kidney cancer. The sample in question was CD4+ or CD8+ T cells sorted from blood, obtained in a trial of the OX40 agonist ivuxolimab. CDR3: CASSWNPLVNTGELFF. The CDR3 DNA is TGTGCCAGCAGCTGGAACCCTCTGGTAAACACCGGGGAGCTGTTTTTT. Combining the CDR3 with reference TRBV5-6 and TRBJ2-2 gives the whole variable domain DAGVTQSPTHLIKTRGQQVTLRCSPKSGHDTVSWYQQALGQGPQFIFQYYEEEERQRGNFPDRFSGHQFPNYSSELNVNALLLGDSALYLCASSWNPLVNTGELFFGEGSRLTVL.